The clone carrying this T cell receptor (beta chain) was observed at least ten times. Its antigen is unknown. This record comes from a study of molecular identifiers for immune sequencing clone quantification. Notes on the study in general: Detection of one spiked Jurkat cell's TCR RNA reportedly worked in 850,000 to 1,000,000 naive cells. Clones exceeding 20 RNA copies carried over 97% of effector molecules but under 1% of naive-cell molecules.

Sorted cell numbers of roughly 17,000 to 1,000,000, with 10%, 30% or 50% RNA, served as input for naive CD8 libraries. The sorting of naive CD8 T cells used the CD8+CD4-CCR7+CD45RA+ phenotype. A single record per CDR3 protein comes from TCRdb applying MiXCR to the PCR reads. The table shows under 800,000 distinct CDR3 sequences, with roughly 27% occurring only once. CDR3 length: 14 residues. Germline CDR1 MNHNS, CDR2 SASEGT. The V and J ends lost 7 bases and 6 bases respectively, with 16 bases between them. This sequence joins TRBV6-1 and TRBJ1-5, with D maybe TRBD1 (5 bases). The origin of this receptor is a human donor in good health. Some libraries in this study had Jurkat cell RNA spiked in. What was sequenced was naive CD8+ T cells from blood, with Jurkat cell RNA spiked in. The subset here: FACS-sorted CD8+CD4-CCR7+CD45RA+ naive T cells. DNA of the CDR3: TGTGCCAGCACAGGGACCGAGAGGGGTCAGCCCCAGCATTTT. Amino acids: CASTGTERGQPQHF.